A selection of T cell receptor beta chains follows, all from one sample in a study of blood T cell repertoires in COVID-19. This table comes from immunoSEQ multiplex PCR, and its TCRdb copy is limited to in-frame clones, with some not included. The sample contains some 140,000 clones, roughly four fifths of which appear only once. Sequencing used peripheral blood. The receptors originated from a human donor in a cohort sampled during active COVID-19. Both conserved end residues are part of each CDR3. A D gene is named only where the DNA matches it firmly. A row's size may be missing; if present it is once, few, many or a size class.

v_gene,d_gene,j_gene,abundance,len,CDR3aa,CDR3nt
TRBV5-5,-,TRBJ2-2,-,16,CASSPAIPRDTGELFF,TGTGCCAGCAGCCCCGCTATCCCCCGGGACACCGGGGAGCTGTTTTTT
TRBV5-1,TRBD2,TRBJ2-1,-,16,CASSLWRGASYNEQFF,TGCGCCAGCAGCTTGTGGCGGGGGGCCTCCTACAATGAGCAGTTCTTC
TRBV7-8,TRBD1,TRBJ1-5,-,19,CASSLTLYRGANSNQPQHF,TGTGCCAGCAGCCTGACGTTATACAGGGGGGCTAATAGCAATCAGCCCCAGCATTTT
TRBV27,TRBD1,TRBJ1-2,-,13,CASSGTGLYGYTF,TGTGCCAGTTCCGGGACAGGGCTCTATGGCTACACCTTC
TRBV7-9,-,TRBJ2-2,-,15,CASSLFPGRTGELFF,TGTGCCAGCAGCTTATTCCCAGGGAGGACCGGGGAGCTGTTTTTT
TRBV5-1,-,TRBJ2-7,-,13,CASSRGGIYEQYF,TGCGCCAGCAGCCGTGGGGGGATCTACGAGCAGTACTTC
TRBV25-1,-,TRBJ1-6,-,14,CASSSTVGNSPLHF,TGTGCCAGCAGCTCGACAGTGGGAAATTCACCCCTCCACTTT
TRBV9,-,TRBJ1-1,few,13,CASSARRNTEAFF,TGTGCCAGCAGCGCGAGGAGGAACACTGAAGCTTTCTTT
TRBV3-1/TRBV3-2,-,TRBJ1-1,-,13,CASSQTEVAEAFF,TGTGCCAGCAGCCAAACTGAGGTGGCTGAAGCTTTCTTT
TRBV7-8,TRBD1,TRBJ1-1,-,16,CASSYSRTGMNTEAFF,TGTGCCAGCAGCTACTCCCGGACAGGCATGAACACTGAAGCTTTCTTT